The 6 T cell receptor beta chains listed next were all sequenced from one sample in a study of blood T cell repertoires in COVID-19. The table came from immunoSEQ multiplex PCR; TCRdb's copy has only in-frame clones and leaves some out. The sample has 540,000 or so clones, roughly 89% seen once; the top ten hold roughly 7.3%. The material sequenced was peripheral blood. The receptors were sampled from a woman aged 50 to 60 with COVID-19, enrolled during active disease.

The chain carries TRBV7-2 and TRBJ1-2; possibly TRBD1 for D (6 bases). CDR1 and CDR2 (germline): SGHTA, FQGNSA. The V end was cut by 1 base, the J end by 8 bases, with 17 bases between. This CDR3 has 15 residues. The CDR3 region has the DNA TGTGCCAGCAGCTTAGAGTACAGGGTCACTATGGGCTACACCTTC. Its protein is CASSLEYRVTMGYTF. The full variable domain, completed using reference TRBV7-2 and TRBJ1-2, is GAGVSQSPSNKVTEKGKDVELRCDPISGHTALYWYRQSLGQGLEFLIYFQGNSAPDKSGLPSDRFSAERTGGSVSTLTIQRTQQEDSAVYLCASSLEYRVTMGYTFGSGTRLTVV.

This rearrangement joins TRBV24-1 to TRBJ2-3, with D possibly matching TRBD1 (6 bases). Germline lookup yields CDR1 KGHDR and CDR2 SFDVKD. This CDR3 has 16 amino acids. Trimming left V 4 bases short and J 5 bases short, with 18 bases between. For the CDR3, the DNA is TGTGCCACCAGTGACCCCGGGACACCCACGGGAGATACGCAGTATTTT. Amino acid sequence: CATSDPGTPTGDTQYF.

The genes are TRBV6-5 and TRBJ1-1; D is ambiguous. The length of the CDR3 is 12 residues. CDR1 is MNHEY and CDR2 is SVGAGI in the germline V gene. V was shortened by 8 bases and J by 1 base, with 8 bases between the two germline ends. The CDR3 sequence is CASGRANTEAFF. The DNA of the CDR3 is TGTGCCAGCGGGAGAGCGAACACTGAAGCTTTCTTT.

CDR3 sequence (DNA): TGCAGCGTTGCGACTAAGCTGAGGAACACTGAAGCTTTCTTT. Its translation is CSVATKLRNTEAFF. The chain has TRBV29-1 and TRBJ1-1; D is uncertain. The V gene lost 4 bases and the J gene lost 1 base, with 13 bases spanning the gap. From germline, CDR1 is SQVTM and CDR2 ANQGSEA. This CDR3 spans 14 amino acids.

Written as DNA, the CDR3 is TGTGCCAGCGGACTCATGAATTCCTACAATGAGCAGTTCTTC. It specifies CASGLMNSYNEQFF. The rearrangement uses TRBV11-2 and TRBJ2-1; possible D gene TRBD2, 5 bases. CDR1 and CDR2 from the germline V gene are SGHAT and FQNNGV. V was shortened by 8 bases and J by 1 base, with 12 bases between the two germline ends. There are 14 residues in the CDR3.

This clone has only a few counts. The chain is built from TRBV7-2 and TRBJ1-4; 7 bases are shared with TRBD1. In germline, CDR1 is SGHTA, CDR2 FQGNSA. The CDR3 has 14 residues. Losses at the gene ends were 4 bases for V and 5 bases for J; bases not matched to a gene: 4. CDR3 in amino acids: CASSYRGQNEKLFF. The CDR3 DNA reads TGTGCCAGCAGCTACAGGGGACAGAATGAAAAACTGTTTTTT.